This TCR beta chain is drawn from a study of blood T cell repertoires in COVID-19. The method was immunoSEQ multiplex PCR; TCRdb's version includes in-frame clones alone and lacks a portion of them. The table has around 200,000 clones, roughly 77% seen once; the top ten hold approximately 5.9%. Points on this clone: One end of the junction does not line up with germline, which may come from a read error.

The CDR3 is 15 amino acids. Germline CDR1 is KGHSH and CDR2 is LQKENI. This clonotype was obtained from a woman aged 35 to 49 with COVID-19, enrolled during active disease. This chain joins TRBV18 and TRBJ2-1; 7 positions match TRBD1. The sequenced material came from peripheral blood. CDR3 amino acids: CTSSPGSGGYNEQFF. The CDR3 DNA is TGTACCAGCTCACCAGGGTCAGGGGGATACAATGAGCAGTTCTTC.